The following is a T cell receptor (beta chain) sequence with its context. Its target is not known. The data were taken from a study of Tregs in tolerant kidney transplant recipients. General study points: This study did not directly address biological reproducibility.

There are 15 residues in the CDR3. The V gene's germline CDR1 is SGHRS and CDR2 YFSETQ. V lost 3 bases to trimming and J lost 2 bases; unmatched junction nucleotides: 4. Sequencing used immunoSEQ multiplex PCR; TCRdb keeps in-frame clones, though not all of them. The sample contains just under 45,000 clones, roughly 96% of which appear only once. Sequenced material: Tregs from blood cultured with allogeneic cells. The clonotype originates from a human donor in good health. V is TRBV5-1 and J is TRBJ2-1; 8 nucleotides align to TRBD2. The CDR3 DNA is TGCGCCAGCAGCTCAAGCGGGGGCCCCTACAATGAGCAGTTCTTC. Its translation is CASSSSGGPYNEQFF.